The 20 T cell receptor beta chains given below trace back to one sample, sequenced in a study of OX40 agonist ivuxolimab in advanced cancers. Some clones are missing from TCRdb's copy, which holds only in-frame ones; the method was immunoSEQ multiplex PCR. The sample consists of roughly 80,000 clones, approximately 89% of them appearing once. Source: CD4+ or CD8+ T cells sorted from blood, taken in a trial of the OX40 agonist ivuxolimab. The receptors here all came from an adult with an advanced solid tumor such as melanoma, head and neck, liver or kidney cancer.

Here the CDR3 DNA reads TGCGCCAGCAGCCAAGAACCGGGACCTCCTGGAAACACCATATATTTT. Residues: CASSQEPGPPGNTIYF. V gene TRBV4-3 combines with J gene TRBJ1-3; a possible D gene is TRBD1 (5 bases). Looked up from germline, CDR1 is LGHNA and CDR2 is YSLEER. The CDR3 runs 16 residues. V dropped 0 bases and J dropped 2 bases, with 11 bases sitting between them.

V is TRBV10-3 and J is TRBJ1-4; D perhaps matches TRBD1 (6 bases). This CDR3 region has 17 residues. Germline CDR1 reads ENHRY; CDR2 reads SYGVKD. V was cut by 3 bases and J by 8 bases, with 22 bases left in between. CDR3 DNA: TGTGCCATCAGTGACGGGGGCAGGGTAGCGGATGAGGAAAAACTGTTTTTT. This sequence encodes CAISDGGRVADEEKLFF.

The rearrangement joins TRBV11-3 to TRBJ1-1; TRBD1 matches at 7 bases. There are 14 residues in the CDR3. Trimming cost V 4 bases and J 10 bases; bases outside gene matches: 12. Germline V gene data show CDR1 as SGHNT and CDR2 as YENEEA. CDR3 amino acids: CASSYGSGTAGAFF. DNA of the CDR3: TGTGCCAGCAGCTACGGATCCGGGACAGCCGGAGCTTTCTTT.

The chain joins TRBV20-1 to TRBJ2-1; D possibly corresponds to TRBD2 (5 bases). The CDR3 has 11 amino acids. Trimming left V 5 bases short and J 8 bases short, with 10 bases between. Germline V lookup: CDR1 DFQATT, CDR2 SNEGSKA (reference sequence). CDR3 amino acids: CSAGTSHEQFF. DNA for the CDR3: TGCAGTGCTGGAACTAGTCATGAGCAGTTCTTC.

The chain recombines TRBV7-2 with TRBJ2-3, with 13 bases matching TRBD2. This CDR3 is built from 16 residues. CDR1 and CDR2 (germline): SGHTA, FQGNSA. Trimming removed 4 bases from V and 5 bases from J; junction bases left unmatched: 6. CDR3 loop: CASSWQLAGGVDTQYF. In DNA, the CDR3 is TGTGCCAGCAGCTGGCAACTAGCGGGAGGGGTAGATACGCAGTATTTT.

This chain uses TRBV19 with TRBJ2-1; D ambiguous. The CDR3 loop spans 13 amino acids. Germline CDR1 LNHDA, CDR2 SQIVND (reference sequence). V was clipped by 5 bases and J by 7 bases, with 12 bases between them. The CDR3 sequence: CASSSLGVNEQFF. CDR3 sequence (DNA): TGTGCCAGTAGTTCCCTTGGTGTGAATGAGCAGTTCTTC.

The rearrangement uses TRBV7-2 and TRBJ2-7; D ambiguous. Germline V gene data show CDR1 as SGHTA and CDR2 as FQGNSA. The CDR3 contains 13 residues. Trimming stripped 6 bases from V and 2 bases from J, with 11 bases between. CDR3 amino acids: CASRNSWAYEQYF. The CDR3 DNA sequence: TGTGCCAGCAGAAACTCATGGGCCTACGAGCAGTACTTC. Based on the CDR3 plus reference TRBV7-2 and TRBJ2-7, the full variable domain is GAGVSQSPSNKVTEKGKDVELRCDPISGHTALYWYRQSLGQGLEFLIYFQGNSAPDKSGLPSDRFSAERTGGSVSTLTIQRTQQEDSAVYLCASRNSWAYEQYFGPGTRLTVT.

The table lists this clone with a few counts. The chain recombines TRBV7-2 with TRBJ2-3; D gene unclear. With 1 base removed from V and 6 bases from J, the gap between germline ends came to 14 bases. Germline V gene data show CDR1 as SGHTA and CDR2 as FQGNSA. The CDR3 is 15 amino acids. Here the CDR3 reads CASSLVSLPEDTQYF. The CDR3 nucleotides read TGTGCCAGCAGCTTAGTGTCTTTGCCGGAGGATACGCAGTATTTT.

The J gene is TRBJ2-1, the V gene TRBV7-8; D gene unclear. Trimming removed 1 base from V and 7 bases from J, with 5 bases in between. From germline, CDR1 is SGHVS and CDR2 FQNEAQ. This CDR3 contains 12 residues. This chain's CDR3 is CASSLGLNEQFF. DNA of the CDR3: TGTGCCAGCAGCTTAGGGCTGAATGAGCAGTTCTTC.

V usage is TRBV6-4 and J usage is TRBJ1-5; D uncertain. CDR3 length equals 13 residues. Germline V CDR1 and CDR2: MRHNA, SNTAGT. V lost 5 bases, J lost 1 base, and 6 bases lay in between. The CDR3 loop is CASSPQSNQPQHF. Here the CDR3 DNA reads TGTGCCAGCAGTCCCCAAAGCAATCAGCCCCAGCATTTT.

The rearrangement uses TRBV7-2 and TRBJ1-5; 7 positions agree with TRBD1. The J segment lost 2 bases and the V segment lost 5 bases, leaving 3 bases of the junction unmatched. The CDR3 is 14 amino acids. Germline V gene lookup returns CDR1 SGHTA and CDR2 FQGNSA. CDR3 coding DNA: TGTGCCAGCAGCCCAGGGGGGGGCAATCAGCCCCAGCATTTT. Encoded protein: CASSPGGGNQPQHF.

The V and J genes are TRBV6-5 and TRBJ1-3; D is unclear. Trimming cost V 4 bases and J 0 bases, with 10 bases left between them. In germline, CDR1 is MNHEY, CDR2 SVGAGI. The CDR3 totals 15 residues. CDR3 DNA: TGTGCCAGCAGTTTCGGACGGACCTCTGGAAACACCATATATTTT. Translating it yields CASSFGRTSGNTIYF.

The chain recombines TRBV5-6 with TRBJ1-2; 7 bases line up with TRBD1. After removal of 4 bases from V and 7 bases from J, the junction contained 16 bases not matched to a gene. The CDR3 extends over 16 amino acids. Germline V CDR1 and CDR2: SGHDT, YYEEEE. The CDR3 region is CASSLGQVRYVGGYTF. For the CDR3, the DNA is TGTGCCAGCAGCCTCGGACAGGTCCGATACGTTGGTGGCTACACCTTC.

This clone was seen a few times. This chain links TRBV6-6 with TRBJ2-7, with 8 bases lining up with TRBD1. The V gene end was trimmed by 4 bases and the J gene end by 3 bases; junction bases not matched to a gene: 8. The CDR3 length is 15 residues. The germline CDR1 and CDR2 sequences are MNHNY and SVGAGI (reference sequence). For the CDR3, the DNA is TGTGCCAGCAGTTTTGGCGGACAGGGCAACTACGAGCAGTACTTC. It specifies CASSFGGQGNYEQYF.

This chain connects TRBV5-6 to TRBJ2-5; 8 nucleotides line up with TRBD1. J was trimmed by 5 bases and V by 4 bases; bases with no gene match: 7. The CDR3 is made up of 14 amino acids. Per the germline V gene, CDR1 is SGHDT and CDR2 is YYEEEE. The CDR3 is CASSPTGALETQYF. The CDR3, as DNA: TGTGCCAGCAGCCCGACAGGGGCTTTGGAGACCCAGTACTTC. The variable domain in full, with the rest retrieved from reference TRBV5-6 and TRBJ2-5, is DAGVTQSPTHLIKTRGQQVTLRCSPKSGHDTVSWYQQALGQGPQFIFQYYEEEERQRGNFPDRFSGHQFPNYSSELNVNALLLGDSALYLCASSPTGALETQYFGPGTRLLVL.

The chain has TRBV9 and TRBJ2-3; D is unresolved. This CDR3 is 15 amino acids long. Germline V gene sequence: CDR1 SGDLS, CDR2 YYNGEE. The V and J ends lost 0 bases and 2 bases respectively, with 10 bases between them. The CDR3: CASSVAPQATDTQYF. CDR3 in DNA: TGTGCCAGCAGCGTAGCACCCCAAGCCACAGATACGCAGTATTTT.

V usage is TRBV19 and J usage is TRBJ1-5; D is ambiguous. The CDR3 consists of 13 residues. V dropped 4 bases and J dropped 4 bases, with 8 bases sitting between them. Germline-derived CDR1 and CDR2 are LNHDA and SQIVND (reference sequence). CDR3 DNA: TGTGCCAGTAGTAACTCACAAAATCAGCCCCAGCATTTT. It encodes CASSNSQNQPQHF.

The chain links TRBV5-1 to TRBJ1-2; perhaps TRBD1 as D (6 bases). Germline values: CDR1 SGHRS, CDR2 YFSETQ. Trimming stripped 0 bases from V and 4 bases from J, with 16 bases between. This CDR3 comprises 16 residues. The DNA of the CDR3 is TGCGCCAGCAGCTTGGCCACCCCCGGACAGCTCTATGGCTACACCTTC. Translating it yields CASSLATPGQLYGYTF.

V gene TRBV5-1 combines with J gene TRBJ2-5; 11 bases align to TRBD1. This CDR3 contains 14 residues. Germline-derived CDR1 and CDR2 are SGHRS and YFSETQ. Trimming took 5 bases from V and 5 from J; bases not matched to a gene: 5. CDR3 sequence: CASSRTGGTETQYF. The CDR3 nucleotides read TGCGCCAGCAGTCGGACAGGGGGCACGGAGACCCAGTACTTC. The whole variable domain, filled in from reference TRBV5-1 and TRBJ2-5, reads KAGVTQTPRYLIKTRGQQVTLSCSPISGHRSVSWYQQTPGQGLQFLFEYFSETQRNKGNFPGRFSGRQFSNSRSEMNVSTLELGDSALYLCASSRTGGTETQYFGPGTRLLVL.

The V call is TRBV7-2, the J call TRBJ2-3; 8 bases map to TRBD1. Germline CDR1 reads SGHTA; CDR2 reads FQGNSA. The junction had 14 bases not matched to a gene; V was cut back by 4 bases and J by 8 bases. There are 16 residues in the CDR3. The CDR3 bases are TGTGCCAGCAGCTATACTAGGACAGGGTCGTCCGGTACGCAGTATTTT. This gives the protein CASSYTRTGSSGTQYF.